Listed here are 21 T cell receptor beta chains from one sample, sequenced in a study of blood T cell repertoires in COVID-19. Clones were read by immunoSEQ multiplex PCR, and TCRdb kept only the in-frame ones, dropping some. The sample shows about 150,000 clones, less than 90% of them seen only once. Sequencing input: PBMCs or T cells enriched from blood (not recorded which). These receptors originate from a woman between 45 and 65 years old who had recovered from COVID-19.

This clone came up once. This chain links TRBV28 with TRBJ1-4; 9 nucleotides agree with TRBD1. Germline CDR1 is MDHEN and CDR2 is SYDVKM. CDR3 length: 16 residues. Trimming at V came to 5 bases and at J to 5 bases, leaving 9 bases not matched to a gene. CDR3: CASSTNTGTGNEKLFF. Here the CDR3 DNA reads TGTGCCAGCAGTACCAATACCGGGACAGGGAATGAAAAACTGTTTTTT.

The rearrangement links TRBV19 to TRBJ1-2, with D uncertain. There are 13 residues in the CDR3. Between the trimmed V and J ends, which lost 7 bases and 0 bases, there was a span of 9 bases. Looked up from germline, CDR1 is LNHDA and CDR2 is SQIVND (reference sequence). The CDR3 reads CASTRATNYGYTF. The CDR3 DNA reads TGTGCCAGTACGCGAGCGACTAACTATGGCTACACCTTC.

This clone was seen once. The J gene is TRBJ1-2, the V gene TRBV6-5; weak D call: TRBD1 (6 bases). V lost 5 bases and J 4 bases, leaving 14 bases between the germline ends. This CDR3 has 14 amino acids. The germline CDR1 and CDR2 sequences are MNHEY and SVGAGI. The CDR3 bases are TGTGCCAGCAGTCAACCGGGACATACCTATGGCTACACCTTC. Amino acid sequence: CASSQPGHTYGYTF.

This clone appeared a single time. This chain's CDR3 is CASSFGRDYTEAFF. CDR3 nucleotide sequence: TGTGCCAGCAGCTTTGGCAGGGATTACACTGAAGCTTTCTTT. The genes are TRBV11-3 and TRBJ1-1, with D perhaps matching TRBD1 (5 bases). V gave up 3 bases and J gave up 3 bases, with 11 bases separating them. The CDR3 is 14 amino acids. Germline CDR1 and CDR2: SGHNT and YENEEA.

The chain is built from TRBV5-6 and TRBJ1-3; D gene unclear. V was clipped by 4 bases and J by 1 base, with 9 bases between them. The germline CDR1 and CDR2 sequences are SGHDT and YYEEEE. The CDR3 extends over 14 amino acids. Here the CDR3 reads CASSAGLSGNTIYF. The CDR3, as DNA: TGTGCCAGCAGCGCCGGACTTTCTGGAAACACCATATATTTT.

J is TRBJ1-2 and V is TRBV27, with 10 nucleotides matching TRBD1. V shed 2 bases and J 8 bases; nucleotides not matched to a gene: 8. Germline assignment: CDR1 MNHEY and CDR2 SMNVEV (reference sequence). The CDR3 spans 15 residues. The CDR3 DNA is TGTGCCAGCAGTTTACACTTCCGGGACAGGGGAGGCTACACCTTC. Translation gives CASSLHFRDRGGYTF.

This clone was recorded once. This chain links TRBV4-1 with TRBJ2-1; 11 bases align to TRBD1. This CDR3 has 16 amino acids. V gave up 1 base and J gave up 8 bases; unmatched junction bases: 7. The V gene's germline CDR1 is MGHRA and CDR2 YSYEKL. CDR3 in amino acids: CASSQGRGQGGDEQFF. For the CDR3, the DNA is TGCGCCAGCAGCCAAGGGAGGGGACAGGGGGGCGATGAGCAGTTCTTC.

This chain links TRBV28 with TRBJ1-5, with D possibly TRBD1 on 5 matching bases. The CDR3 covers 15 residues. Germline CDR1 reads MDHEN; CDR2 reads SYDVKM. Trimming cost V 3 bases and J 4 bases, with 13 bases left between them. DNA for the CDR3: TGTGCCAGCAGTTTGCGGGGACCTCAAAATCAGCCCCAGCATTTT. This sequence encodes CASSLRGPQNQPQHF.

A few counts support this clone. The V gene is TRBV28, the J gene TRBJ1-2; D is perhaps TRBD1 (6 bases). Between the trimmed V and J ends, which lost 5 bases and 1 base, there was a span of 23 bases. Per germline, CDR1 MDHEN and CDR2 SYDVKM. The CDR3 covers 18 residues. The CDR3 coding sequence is TGTGCCAGCAGTCCCCACCTATTTAATACAGGGATTAACTATGGCTACACCTTC. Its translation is CASSPHLFNTGINYGYTF.

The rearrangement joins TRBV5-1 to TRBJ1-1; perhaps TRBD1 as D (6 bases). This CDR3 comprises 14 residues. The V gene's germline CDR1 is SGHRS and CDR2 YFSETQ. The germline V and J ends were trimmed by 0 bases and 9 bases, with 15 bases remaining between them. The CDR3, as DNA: TGCGCCAGCAGCTTGGGTCAGGGGACGGAACAAGCTTTCTTT. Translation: CASSLGQGTEQAFF.

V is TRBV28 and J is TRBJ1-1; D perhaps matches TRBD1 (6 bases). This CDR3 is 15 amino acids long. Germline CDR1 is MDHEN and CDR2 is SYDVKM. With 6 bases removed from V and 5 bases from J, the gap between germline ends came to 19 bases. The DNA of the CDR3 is TGTGCCAGCAGCCCGGGGAACAGGGCCCTTACTGAAGCTTTCTTT. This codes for CASSPGNRALTEAFF.

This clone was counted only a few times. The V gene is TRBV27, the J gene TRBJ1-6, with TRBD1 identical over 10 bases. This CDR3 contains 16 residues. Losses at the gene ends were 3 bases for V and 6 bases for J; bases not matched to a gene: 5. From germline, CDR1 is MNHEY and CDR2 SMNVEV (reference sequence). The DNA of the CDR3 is TGTGCCAGCAGTTTTCGGTGGACAGGGGGTAATTCACCCCTCCACTTT. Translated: CASSFRWTGGNSPLHF.

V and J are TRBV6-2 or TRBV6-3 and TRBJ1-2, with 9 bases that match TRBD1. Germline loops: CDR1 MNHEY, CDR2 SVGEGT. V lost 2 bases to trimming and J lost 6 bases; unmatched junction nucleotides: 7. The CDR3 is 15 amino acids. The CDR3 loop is CASSYPEDRGNGYTF. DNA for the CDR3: TGTGCCAGCAGTTACCCCGAGGACAGGGGTAATGGCTACACCTTC.

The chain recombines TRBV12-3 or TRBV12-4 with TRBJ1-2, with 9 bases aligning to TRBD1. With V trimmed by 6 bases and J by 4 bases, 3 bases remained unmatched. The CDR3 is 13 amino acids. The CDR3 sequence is CASSMDRGYGYTF. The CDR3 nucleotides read TGTGCCAGCAGCATGGACAGGGGCTATGGCTACACCTTC.

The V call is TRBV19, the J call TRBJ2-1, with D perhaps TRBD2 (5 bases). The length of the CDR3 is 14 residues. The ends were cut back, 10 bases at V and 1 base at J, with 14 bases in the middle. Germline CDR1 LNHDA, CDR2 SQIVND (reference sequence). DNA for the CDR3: TGTGCCACCAAACGGGGTGGGTCCTACAATGAGCAGTTCTTC. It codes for CATKRGGSYNEQFF. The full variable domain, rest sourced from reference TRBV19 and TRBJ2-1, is DGGITQSPKYLFRKEGQNVTLSCEQNLNHDAMYWYRQDPGQGLRLIYYSQIVNDFQKGDIAEGYSVSREKKESFPLTVTSAQKNPTAFYLCATKRGGSYNEQFFGPGTRLTVL.

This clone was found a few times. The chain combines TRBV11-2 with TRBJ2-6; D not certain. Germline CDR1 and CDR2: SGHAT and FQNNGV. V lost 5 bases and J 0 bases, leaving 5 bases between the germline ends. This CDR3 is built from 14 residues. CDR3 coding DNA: TGTGCCAGCAGCCCGTACTCTGGGGCCAACGTCCTGACTTTC. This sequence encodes CASSPYSGANVLTF. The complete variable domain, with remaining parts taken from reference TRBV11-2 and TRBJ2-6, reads EAGVAQSPRYKIIEKRQSVAFWCNPISGHATLYWYQQILGQGPKLLIQFQNNGVVDDSQLPKDRFSAERLKGVDSTLKIQPAKLEDSAVYLCASSPYSGANVLTFGAGSRLTVL.

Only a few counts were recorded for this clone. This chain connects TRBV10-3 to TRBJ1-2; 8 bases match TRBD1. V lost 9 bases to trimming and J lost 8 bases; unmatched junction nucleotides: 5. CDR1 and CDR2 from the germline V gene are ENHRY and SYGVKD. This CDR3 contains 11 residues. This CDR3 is CAISRGQGYTF. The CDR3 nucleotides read TGTGCCATTAGCAGGGGGCAAGGCTACACCTTC.

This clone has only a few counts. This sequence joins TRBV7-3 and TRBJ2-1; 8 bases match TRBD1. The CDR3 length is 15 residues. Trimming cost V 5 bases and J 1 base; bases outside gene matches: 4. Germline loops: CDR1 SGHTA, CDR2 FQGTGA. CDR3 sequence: CASSTDRASYNEQFF. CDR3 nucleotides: TGTGCCAGCAGCACGGACAGGGCGTCCTACAATGAGCAGTTCTTC.

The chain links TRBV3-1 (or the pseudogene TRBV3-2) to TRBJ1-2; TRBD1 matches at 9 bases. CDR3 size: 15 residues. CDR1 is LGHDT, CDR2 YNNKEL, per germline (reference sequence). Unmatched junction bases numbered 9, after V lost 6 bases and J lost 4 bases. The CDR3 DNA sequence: TGTGCCAGCAGTCGGGGTGGACAGGGGCTCTATGGCTACACCTTC. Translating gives CASSRGGQGLYGYTF.

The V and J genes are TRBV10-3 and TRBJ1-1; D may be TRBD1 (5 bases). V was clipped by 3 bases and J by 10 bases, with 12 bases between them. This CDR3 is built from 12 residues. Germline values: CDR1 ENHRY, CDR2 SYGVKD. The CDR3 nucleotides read TGTGCCATCAGTGATGGGGGGTTTGGAGCTTTCTTT. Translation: CAISDGGFGAFF.

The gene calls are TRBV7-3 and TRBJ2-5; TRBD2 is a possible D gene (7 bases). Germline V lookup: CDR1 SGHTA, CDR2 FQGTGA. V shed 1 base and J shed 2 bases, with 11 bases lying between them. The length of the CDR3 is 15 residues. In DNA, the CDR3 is TGTGCCAGCAGCTTAAGGGGGGGCAAACAAGAGACCCAGTACTTC. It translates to CASSLRGGKQETQYF.